The 31 T cell receptor beta chains below were found in one sample sequenced in a study of PD-1 blockade in classical Hodgkin lymphoma. Libraries were prepared by immunoSEQ multiplex PCR; TCRdb keeps only in-frame clonotypes and omits some of them. The sample records about 97,000 clones, roughly 91% being singletons. Every patient was affected by relapse after autologous stem cell transplantation, while exposure to brentuximab vedotin was not uniform. Sequences were derived from peripheral blood mononuclear cells (PBMCs), sampled before the second cycle of nivolumab. These receptors originate from a human donor with classical Hodgkin lymphoma.

This chain connects TRBV7-8 to TRBJ2-3; TRBD2 matches 8 bases. V gave up 4 bases and J gave up 12 bases; unmatched junction bases: 21. The CDR3 spans 17 residues. CDR1 and CDR2 from the germline V gene are SGHVS and FQNEAQ. DNA for the CDR3: TGTGCCAGCAGCTCTCAACGCGGCGGGGGGCTCCTCAACGCCCAGTATTTT. Its translation is CASSSQRGGGLLNAQYF.

The rearrangement links TRBV7-4 to TRBJ1-4; D gene unclear. V lost 1 base, J lost 8 bases, and 11 bases lay in between. Germline V CDR1 and CDR2: SGHVT, SQSDAQ. The CDR3 has 14 amino acids. The CDR3 coding sequence is TGTGCCAGCAGCTTAGTGTTTCGGGTCGAAAAACTGTTTTTT. It is translated as CASSLVFRVEKLFF. Variable domain in full (rest from reference TRBV7-4 and TRBJ1-4): GAGVSQSPRYKVAKRGRDVALRCDSISGHVTLYWYRQTLGQGSEVLTYSQSDAQRDKSGRPSGRFSAERPERSVSTLKIQRTEQGDSAVYLCASSLVFRVEKLFFGSGTQLSVL.

V usage is TRBV11-2 and J usage is TRBJ2-7; TRBD1 agrees at 8 bases. Germline V gene lookup returns CDR1 SGHAT and CDR2 FQNNGV. The CDR3 contains 13 residues. Losses at the gene ends were 6 bases for V and 2 bases for J; bases not matched to a gene: 3. CDR3 in DNA: TGTGCCAGCAGTTCGGACAGGGCCTACGAGCAGTACTTC. The encoded protein is CASSSDRAYEQYF. Looking up the rest from reference TRBV11-2 and TRBJ2-7 gives the full variable domain: EAGVAQSPRYKIIEKRQSVAFWCNPISGHATLYWYQQILGQGPKLLIQFQNNGVVDDSQLPKDRFSAERLKGVDSTLKIQPAKLEDSAVYLCASSSDRAYEQYFGPGTRLTVT.

The chain couples TRBV4-2 to TRBJ2-1; D gene uncertain. With 0 bases removed from V and 1 base from J, the gap between germline ends came to 4 bases. CDR3 length: 14 residues. The germline V gene has CDR1 LGHNA and CDR2 YNFKEQ. Written as DNA, the CDR3 is TGTGCCAGCAGCCAAGAGGGTTCCTACAATGAGCAGTTCTTC. Residues: CASSQEGSYNEQFF.

J is TRBJ2-3 and V is TRBV7-8; TRBD2 agrees at 9 bases. J gave up 2 bases and V 2 bases, and 5 bases lay outside the gene matches. The CDR3 is 16 amino acids. Germline assignment: CDR1 SGHVS and CDR2 FQNEAQ. The chain's CDR3 is CASSLLASGTTDTQYF. The CDR3 region has the DNA TGTGCCAGCAGCTTATTGGCTAGCGGGACCACAGATACGCAGTATTTT.

The count of this clone is one. The chain uses TRBV7-8 and TRBJ1-2; D is unclear. The CDR3 sequence is 15 residues long. V lost 5 bases to trimming and J lost 2 bases, with 15 bases between them. CDR1 and CDR2 from the germline V gene are SGHVS and FQNEAQ. The CDR3 sequence is CASSPHKRANYGYTF. The CDR3 DNA reads as TGTGCCAGCAGCCCCCACAAGAGGGCCAACTATGGCTACACCTTC.

As regards this clone: Germline is not matched at one junction end, which may reflect a read error. Other DNA sequences in this specimen translate into the identical CDR3. The chain carries TRBV27 and TRBJ2-7; 13 bases align to TRBD2. Germline CDR1 and CDR2: MNHEY and SMNVEV (reference sequence). This CDR3 contains 15 residues. The CDR3 loop reads CASSPGLAGPYEQYF. CDR3 sequence (DNA): TGTGCCAGCAGTCCGGGACTAGCGGGACCCTACGAGCAGTACTTT.

The chain is built from TRBV27 and TRBJ1-6; TRBD1 matches at 7 bases. The CDR3 length is 15 residues. J was trimmed by 7 bases and V by 10 bases; bases with no gene match: 13. CDR1 and CDR2 from the germline V gene are MNHEY and SMNVEV (reference sequence). The DNA of the CDR3 is TGTGCCACCCGGGGTGGGACAGTATACAATTCACCCCTCCACTTT. This encodes CATRGGTVYNSPLHF.

This clone was seen a single time. The rearrangement links TRBV9 to TRBJ2-5; 7 nucleotides agree with TRBD2. V shed 0 bases and J 3 bases; nucleotides not matched to a gene: 11. CDR1 is SGDLS, CDR2 YYNGEE, per germline. The length of the CDR3 is 17 residues. This CDR3 is CASSVGPRSSGEETQYF. The CDR3 bases are TGTGCCAGCAGCGTAGGTCCCCGGTCTAGCGGTGAAGAGACCCAGTACTTC.

The chain uses TRBV6-5 and TRBJ1-2; 7 bases are shared with TRBD1. Germline CDR1 MNHEY, CDR2 SVGAGI. With V trimmed by 6 bases and J by 5 bases, 6 bases remained unmatched. The CDR3 totals 13 residues. CDR3 nucleotide sequence: TGTGCCAGCAGACGGGACAGACTTTATGGCTACACCTTC. This encodes CASRRDRLYGYTF.

The chain combines TRBV12-5 with TRBJ2-7; D might be TRBD2 (5 bases). CDR3 length equals 19 residues. V was pared by 0 bases and J by 2 bases, with 23 bases between. Germline V gives CDR1 LGHNT, CDR2 FRNRAP. DNA for the CDR3: TGTGCTAGTGGTTTGGTATTAGCCCCGAGGGAAGATAGAACCTACGAGCAGTACTTC. Translated, it gives CASGLVLAPREDRTYEQYF. Full variable domain (remainder filled in from reference TRBV12-5 and TRBJ2-7): DARVTQTPRHKVTEMGQEVTMRCQPILGHNTVFWYRQTMMQGLELLAYFRNRAPLDDSGMPKDRFSAEMPDATLATLKIQPSEPRDSAVYFCASGLVLAPREDRTYEQYFGPGTRLTVT.

The gene calls are TRBV6-1 and TRBJ1-4; no definite D call. Germline V gene lookup returns CDR1 MNHNS and CDR2 SASEGT. V lost 6 bases, J lost 0 bases, and 8 bases lay in between. There are 14 residues in the CDR3. The CDR3 sequence: CASRELSTNEKLFF. In DNA, the CDR3 is TGTGCCAGCAGGGAGCTTTCAACTAATGAAAAACTGTTTTTT.

The chain recombines TRBV29-1 with TRBJ2-5, with D perhaps matching TRBD2 (7 bases). Trimming took off 4 bases at V and 1 base at J, with 16 bases between the two ends. The germline V gene has CDR1 SQVTM and CDR2 ANQGSEA. The CDR3 contains 15 residues. For the CDR3, the DNA is TGCAGCGTTGTGGGTGGGGGGGCACCCCAAGAGACCCAGTACTTC. Its protein product is CSVVGGGAPQETQYF. Looking up the rest from reference TRBV29-1 and TRBJ2-5 gives the full variable domain: SAVISQKPSRDICQRGTSLTIQCQVDSQVTMMFWYRQQPGQSLTLIATANQGSEATYESGFVIDKFPISRPNLTFSTLTVSNMSPEDSSIYLCSVVGGGAPQETQYFGPGTRLLVL.

The rearrangement uses TRBV7-8 and TRBJ1-2, with 10 bases aligning to TRBD1. CDR3 length: 15 amino acids. From germline, CDR1 is SGHVS and CDR2 FQNEAQ. Trimming removed 5 bases from V and 6 bases from J; junction bases left unmatched: 9. CDR3 nucleotide sequence: TGTGCCAGCAGCCCGGTTCTCGGGACAGGGGATGGCTACACCTTC. Protein product: CASSPVLGTGDGYTF.

The chain uses TRBV2 and TRBJ2-5; TRBD1 agrees at 7 bases. The CDR3 has 14 residues. Looked up from germline, CDR1 is SNHLY and CDR2 is FYNNEI. Trimming removed 7 bases from V and 5 bases from J; junction bases left unmatched: 10. The CDR3 DNA is TGTGCCAGCAACCGGATGGGACAGTGGGAGACCCAGTACTTC. It yields the protein CASNRMGQWETQYF. Full variable domain (outside the CDR3, taken from reference TRBV2 and TRBJ2-5): EPEVTQTPSHQVTQMGQEVILRCVPISNHLYFYWYRQILGQKVEFLVSFYNNEISEKSEIFDDQFSVERPDGSNFTLKIRSTKLEDSAMYFCASNRMGQWETQYFGPGTRLLVL.

As DNA, the CDR3 is TGTGCCAGCAGCGCCCTGGGGACGAGCTCCTACAATGAGCAGTTCTTC. Amino acids: CASSALGTSSYNEQFF. This sequence joins TRBV7-2 and TRBJ2-1, with D tentatively TRBD1 or TRBD2 (5 bases each). The CDR3 length is 16 residues. Trimming cost V 5 bases and J 0 bases, with 14 bases left between them. Per the germline V gene, CDR1 is SGHTA and CDR2 is FQGNSA.

V usage is TRBV7-2 and J usage is TRBJ2-7; the D gene is possibly TRBD2 (7 bases). This CDR3 comprises 15 residues. Germline V lookup: CDR1 SGHTA, CDR2 FQGNSA. V lost 5 bases and J lost 3, with 17 bases in between. CDR3 DNA: TGTGCCAGCAGCCCTAGGGGGGGTGGGGACTACGAGCAGTACTTC. It translates to CASSPRGGGDYEQYF. The whole variable domain, filled in from reference TRBV7-2 and TRBJ2-7, reads GAGVSQSPSNKVTEKGKDVELRCDPISGHTALYWYRQSLGQGLEFLIYFQGNSAPDKSGLPSDRFSAERTGGSVSTLTIQRTQQEDSAVYLCASSPRGGGDYEQYFGPGTRLTVT.

This rearrangement joins TRBV9 to TRBJ2-2, with a tentative D call TRBD2 (5 bases). Trimming cost V 5 bases and J 6 bases, with 14 bases left between them. Germline V gene lookup returns CDR1 SGDLS and CDR2 YYNGEE. CDR3 length: 14 amino acids. The CDR3 sequence is CASSLVSGSGELFF. The CDR3 bases are TGTGCCAGCAGTCTCGTCTCGGGATCCGGGGAGCTGTTTTTT. The whole variable domain, filled in from reference TRBV9 and TRBJ2-2, reads DSGVTQTPKHLITATGQRVTLRCSPRSGDLSVYWYQQSLDQGLQFLIQYYNGEERAKGNILERFSAQQFPDLHSELNLSSLELGDSALYFCASSLVSGSGELFFGEGSRLTVL.

The genes are TRBV19 and TRBJ2-3; a weak D match, TRBD2 (5 bases). Germline V gene sequence: CDR1 LNHDA, CDR2 SQIVND (reference sequence). The CDR3 contains 15 residues. V dropped 2 bases and J dropped 2 bases, with 11 bases sitting between them. The DNA for the CDR3 is TGTGCCAGTAGTATAACGGGAACAGCCACAGATACGCAGTATTTT. It translates to CASSITGTATDTQYF.

This clone occurred a few times. The chain links TRBV20-1 to TRBJ1-1; D gene unclear. The CDR3 has 11 amino acids. The germline V gene has CDR1 DFQATT and CDR2 SNEGSKA (reference sequence). V lost 2 bases to trimming and J lost 1 base, with 2 bases between them. In nucleotides, the CDR3 is TGCAGTGCTAGACAGAACACTGAAGCTTTCTTT. Protein: CSARQNTEAFF.

This clone was seen once. The chain carries TRBV2 and TRBJ1-1; D perhaps matches TRBD1 (5 bases). V lost 5 bases to trimming and J lost 3 bases, with 10 bases between them. This CDR3 spans 13 amino acids. Germline CDR1 SNHLY, CDR2 FYNNEI. DNA of the CDR3: TGTGCCAGCAGTAACGGGGGGGACACTGAAGCTTTCTTT. Protein product: CASSNGGDTEAFF.

The chain carries TRBV19 and TRBJ1-4; 7 bases line up with TRBD1. Trimming cost V 3 bases and J 11 bases; bases outside gene matches: 15. Germline loops: CDR1 LNHDA, CDR2 SQIVND (reference sequence). The CDR3 extends over 16 amino acids. Here the CDR3 DNA reads TGTGCCAGTAGTATGATGACAGGGTCGGTATTAGCGAAACTGTTTTTT. It specifies CASSMMTGSVLAKLFF.

The chain is built from TRBV7-9 and TRBJ1-2; no clear D. The CDR3 loop spans 14 amino acids. Trimming took 5 bases from V and 4 from J, leaving 14 bases between them. Germline CDR1 and CDR2: SEHNR and FQNEAQ (reference sequence). The CDR3 here is CASSRSKGGYGYTF. DNA of the CDR3: TGTGCCAGCAGCCGAAGCAAAGGAGGCTATGGCTACACCTTC.

The chain links TRBV6-5 to TRBJ2-5; TRBD2 matches 9 bases. The CDR3 runs to 14 residues. V gave up 8 bases and J gave up 0 bases; unmatched junction bases: 4. Germline values: CDR1 MNHEY, CDR2 SVGAGI. The CDR3 nucleotides are TGTGCCAGCGCGACTAGCGGCAACCAAGAGACCCAGTACTTC. This codes for CASATSGNQETQYF.

The sample holds one count of this clone. V and J are TRBV19 and TRBJ1-3, with D uncertain. The CDR3 has 16 residues. Trimming took off 3 bases at V and 0 bases at J, with 12 bases between the two ends. CDR1 LNHDA and CDR2 SQIVND come from the germline V gene (reference sequence). CDR3 residues: CASSMKGGISGNTIYF. CDR3 bases: TGTGCCAGTAGTATGAAGGGCGGGATCTCTGGAAACACCATATATTTT.

The rearrangement joins TRBV7-9 to TRBJ1-6; D call uncertain. Germline CDR1 and CDR2: SEHNR and FQNEAQ (reference sequence). The length of the CDR3 is 15 residues. V was cut by 5 bases and J by 8 bases, with 16 bases left in between. In DNA form, the CDR3 reads TGTGCCAGCAGCCTCGTTGGCAGATCTGATTCACCCCTCCACTTT. Protein sequence: CASSLVGRSDSPLHF.

This rearrangement joins TRBV5-1 to TRBJ2-1; D not certain. Trimming left V 0 bases short and J 8 bases short, with 6 bases between. The CDR3 extends over 12 amino acids. In germline, CDR1 is SGHRS, CDR2 YFSETQ. CDR3 nucleotide sequence: TGCGCCAGCAGCTTGGGGGTCGATGAGCAGTTCTTC. This translates into CASSLGVDEQFF.

The chain recombines TRBV4-2 with TRBJ2-7; the match to TRBD1 covers 10 bases. The CDR3 length is 15 residues. The germline CDR1 and CDR2 sequences are LGHNA and YNFKEQ. Unmatched junction bases numbered 3, after V lost 4 bases and J lost 0 bases. The DNA for the CDR3 is TGTGCCAGCAGCCCGAGGGACAGGGGCTCCTACGAGCAGTACTTC. Translation: CASSPRDRGSYEQYF.

The V and J genes are TRBV7-3 and TRBJ2-1, with D tentatively TRBD1 (6 bases). There are 15 residues in the CDR3. Trimming shortened V by 4 bases and J by 0 bases, and 10 bases separated the two germline ends. CDR1 is SGHTA, CDR2 FQGTGA, per germline. In nucleotides, the CDR3 is TGTGCCAGCAGCTACAGGGCCCCCTCCTACAATGAGCAGTTCTTC. It is translated as CASSYRAPSYNEQFF.

This chain links TRBV19 with TRBJ1-4, with TRBD1 as a possible D gene (6 bases). The CDR3 extends over 12 amino acids. Per the germline V gene, CDR1 is LNHDA and CDR2 is SQIVND (reference sequence). Trimming removed 6 bases at V and 7 bases at J, with 9 bases between. As DNA, the CDR3 is TGTGCCAGTAGCGGGACAACTGAAAAACTGTTTTTT. Translating gives CASSGTTEKLFF. The variable domain in full, completed from reference TRBV19 and TRBJ1-4, reads DGGITQSPKYLFRKEGQNVTLSCEQNLNHDAMYWYRQDPGQGLRLIYYSQIVNDFQKGDIAEGYSVSREKKESFPLTVTSAQKNPTAFYLCASSGTTEKLFFGSGTQLSVL.

The chain recombines TRBV6-1 with TRBJ2-5; D is undetermined. The germline V and J ends were trimmed by 5 bases and 5 bases, with 6 bases remaining between them. The CDR3 consists of 11 residues. Germline V gives CDR1 MNHNS, CDR2 SASEGT. CDR3 coding DNA: TGTGCCAGCAGTCTGAGGGAGACCCAGTACTTC. Protein sequence: CASSLRETQYF.